This is a list of T cell receptor beta chains from one sample in a study of blood T cell repertoires in COVID-19. Profiling relied on immunoSEQ multiplex PCR, and the TCRdb table lists in-frame clones only, not all of them. This sample has 300,000 to 400,000 clones, with roughly 90% found just once. The specimen was peripheral blood. All receptors derive from a woman aged 65 to 85 with COVID-19, enrolled during active disease. Both conserved end residues are part of each CDR3. Size tells how often a clone was seen (once, few, many) or the class of an expanded clone, and some rows leave it out.

J: TRBJ1-1; size: NA; V: TRBV4-1; CDR3: CASSQEFGNTEAFF
J: TRBJ2-1; size: NA; V: TRBV5-1; CDR3: CASSPQGYNEQFF
J: TRBJ1-5; size: NA; V: TRBV24-1; CDR3: CATSDSHSNQPQHF
J: TRBJ1-3; size: NA; V: TRBV18; CDR3: CASSLGQGTGNTIYF
J: TRBJ2-3; size: NA; V: TRBV18; CDR3: CASSPTGAFATDTQYF
J: TRBJ2-3; size: few; V: TRBV7-9; CDR3: CASSWAGAGTQYF
J: TRBJ1-6; size: NA; V: TRBV10-3; CDR3: CAISDLKGARDSPLHF
J: TRBJ2-1; size: NA; V: TRBV2; CDR3: CATNKGTTYYNEQFF
J: TRBJ1-1; size: NA; V: TRBV10-2; CDR3: CASSESAGGGTEAFF
J: TRBJ1-1; size: NA; V: TRBV9; CDR3: CASSVSAGGTEAFF
J: TRBJ1-1; size: NA; V: TRBV27; CDR3: CASSLRNLNTEAFF
J: TRBJ1-2; size: NA; V: TRBV29-1; CDR3: CSARTGEGYTF
J: TRBJ1-1; size: NA; V: TRBV9; CDR3: CASSVAPGGISKNTEAFF
J: TRBJ2-1; size: NA; V: TRBV29-1; CDR3: CSVEGLAGAYNEQFF
J: TRBJ1-1; size: NA; V: TRBV4-3; CDR3: CASSQGRELTNTEAFF
J: TRBJ1-5; size: NA; V: TRBV24-1; CDR3: CATSDGRSNQPQHF
J: TRBJ1-2; size: NA; V: TRBV19; CDR3: CASSNRAYYGYTF
J: TRBJ2-3; size: NA; V: TRBV5-1; CDR3: CASSLNGLAGESTDTQYF
J: TRBJ1-1; size: NA; V: TRBV19; CDR3: CASNPDPGGTEAFF
J: TRBJ2-5; size: NA; V: TRBV15; CDR3: CATSSSLASETQYF
J: TRBJ2-6; size: NA; V: TRBV28; CDR3: CASSPAGGANVLTF
J: TRBJ2-7; size: NA; V: TRBV2; CDR3: CANQRGAVGPYEQYF
J: TRBJ1-3; size: NA; V: TRBV3-1/TRBV3-2; CDR3: CASSPLVSGNTIYF
J: TRBJ2-1; size: NA; V: TRBV28; CDR3: CATTFRNPGDNEQFF
J: TRBJ2-3; size: NA; V: TRBV13; CDR3: CASSSGTRSQYF
J: TRBJ1-2; size: NA; V: TRBV4-1; CDR3: CASSQVANYGYTF
J: TRBJ2-1; size: NA; V: TRBV19; CDR3: CASSIDPGSHSYNEQFF
J: TRBJ2-2; size: NA; V: TRBV28; CDR3: CASYQRDGELFF
J: TRBJ2-5; size: NA; V: TRBV18; CDR3: CASSPGSQETQYF
J: TRBJ1-2; size: NA; V: TRBV7-9; CDR3: CASSSGQLGGYTF
J: TRBJ1-5; size: NA; V: TRBV27; CDR3: CASRKAFLGPGGNQPQHF
J: TRBJ2-1; size: NA; V: TRBV7-2; CDR3: CASSFGRDNEQFF
J: TRBJ1-1; size: NA; V: TRBV5-8; CDR3: CASRVELGSNTEAFF
J: TRBJ2-1; size: NA; V: TRBV15; CDR3: CATSRGYSGTDNEQFF
J: TRBJ2-5; size: NA; V: TRBV5-4; CDR3: CASSTQFASRKETQYF
J: TRBJ2-3; size: NA; V: TRBV5-1; CDR3: CASSSNTDTQYF
J: TRBJ2-7; size: NA; V: TRBV5-5; CDR3: CASSLARDSYEQYF
J: TRBJ2-2; size: NA; V: TRBV18; CDR3: CASSLSTGNNGELFF
J: TRBJ2-7; size: NA; V: TRBV7-6; CDR3: CASSLGRGPSYEQYF
J: TRBJ1-1; size: NA; V: TRBV2; CDR3: CASSADRGTEAFF